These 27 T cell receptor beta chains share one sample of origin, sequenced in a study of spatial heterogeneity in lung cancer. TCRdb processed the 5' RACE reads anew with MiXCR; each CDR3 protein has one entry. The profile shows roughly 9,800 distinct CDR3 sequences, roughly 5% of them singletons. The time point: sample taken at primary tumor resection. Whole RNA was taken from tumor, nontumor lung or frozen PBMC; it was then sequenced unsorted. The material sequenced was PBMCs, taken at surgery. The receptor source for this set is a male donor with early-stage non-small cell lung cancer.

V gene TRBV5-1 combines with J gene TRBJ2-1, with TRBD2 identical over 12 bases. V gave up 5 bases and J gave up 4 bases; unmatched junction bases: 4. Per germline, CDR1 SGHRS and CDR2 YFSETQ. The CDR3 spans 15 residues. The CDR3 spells CASRRTSGMYNEQFF. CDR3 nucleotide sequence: TGCGCCAGCAGACGGACTAGCGGGATGTACAATGAGCAGTTCTTC.

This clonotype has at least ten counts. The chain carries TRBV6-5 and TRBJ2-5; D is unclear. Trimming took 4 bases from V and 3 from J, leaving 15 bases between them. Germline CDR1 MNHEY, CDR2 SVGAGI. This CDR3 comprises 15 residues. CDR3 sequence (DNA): TGTGCCAGCAGTTTCGGATCTTCATTTAAAGAGACCCAGTACTTC. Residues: CASSFGSSFKETQYF.

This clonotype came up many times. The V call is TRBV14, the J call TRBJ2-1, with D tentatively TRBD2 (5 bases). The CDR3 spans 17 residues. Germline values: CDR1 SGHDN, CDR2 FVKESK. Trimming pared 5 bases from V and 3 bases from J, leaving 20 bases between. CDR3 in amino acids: CASSYAGLADRYNEQFF. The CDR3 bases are TGTGCCAGCAGCTATGCTGGCCTAGCCGACCGCTACAATGAGCAGTTCTTC.

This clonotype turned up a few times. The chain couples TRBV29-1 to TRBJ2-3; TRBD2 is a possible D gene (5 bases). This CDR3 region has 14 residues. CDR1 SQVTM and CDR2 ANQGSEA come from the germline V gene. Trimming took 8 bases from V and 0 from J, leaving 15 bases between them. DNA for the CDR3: TGCAGCCAATCGCCGGGATCTAGCACAGATACGCAGTATTTT. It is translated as CSQSPGSSTDTQYF.

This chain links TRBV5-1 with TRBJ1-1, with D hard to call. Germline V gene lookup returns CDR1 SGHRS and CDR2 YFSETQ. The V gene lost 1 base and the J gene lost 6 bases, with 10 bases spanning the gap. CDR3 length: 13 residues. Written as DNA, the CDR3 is TGCGCCAGCAGCTTGAGTGGGATGTCTGAAGCTTTCTTT. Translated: CASSLSGMSEAFF.

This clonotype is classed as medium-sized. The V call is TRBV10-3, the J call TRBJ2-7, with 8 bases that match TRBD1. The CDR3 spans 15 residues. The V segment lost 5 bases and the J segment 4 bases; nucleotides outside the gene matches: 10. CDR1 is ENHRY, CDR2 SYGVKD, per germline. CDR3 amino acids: CAISPFRDRNYEQYF. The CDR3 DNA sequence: TGTGCCATCAGTCCCTTCCGGGACAGGAATTACGAGCAGTACTTC.

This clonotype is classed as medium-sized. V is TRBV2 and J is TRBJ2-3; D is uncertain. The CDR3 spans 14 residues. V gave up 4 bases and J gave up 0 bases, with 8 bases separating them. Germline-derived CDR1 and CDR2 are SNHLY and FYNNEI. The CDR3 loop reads CASSVVRSTDTQYF. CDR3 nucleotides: TGTGCCAGCAGTGTTGTTCGGAGCACAGATACGCAGTATTTT.

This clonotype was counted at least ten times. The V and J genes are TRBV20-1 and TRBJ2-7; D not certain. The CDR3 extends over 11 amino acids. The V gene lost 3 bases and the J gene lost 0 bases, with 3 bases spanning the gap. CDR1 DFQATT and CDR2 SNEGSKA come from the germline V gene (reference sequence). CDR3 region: CSASDSYEQYF. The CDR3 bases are TGCAGTGCTAGCGACTCCTACGAGCAGTACTTC.

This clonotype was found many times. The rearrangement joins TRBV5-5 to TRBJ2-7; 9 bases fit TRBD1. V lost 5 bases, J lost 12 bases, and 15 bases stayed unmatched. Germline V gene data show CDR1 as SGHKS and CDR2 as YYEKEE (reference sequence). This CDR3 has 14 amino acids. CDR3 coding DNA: TGTGCCAGCAGTCCGGGGATGGACAGGGGCCGCATGTACTTC. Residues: CASSPGMDRGRMYF.

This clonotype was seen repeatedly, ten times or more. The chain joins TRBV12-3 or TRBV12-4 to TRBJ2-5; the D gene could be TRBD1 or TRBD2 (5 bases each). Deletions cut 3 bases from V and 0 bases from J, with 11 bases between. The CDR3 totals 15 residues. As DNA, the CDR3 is TGTGCCAGCAGTTTTAGGTTGGGGGACCAAGAGACCCAGTACTTC. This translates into CASSFRLGDQETQYF.

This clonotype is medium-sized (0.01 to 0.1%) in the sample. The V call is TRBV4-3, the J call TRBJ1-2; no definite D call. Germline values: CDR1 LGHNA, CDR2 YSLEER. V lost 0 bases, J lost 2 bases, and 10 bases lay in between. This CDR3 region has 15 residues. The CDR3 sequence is CASSQEVALNYGYTF. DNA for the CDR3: TGCGCCAGCAGCCAAGAAGTCGCGCTGAACTATGGCTACACCTTC.

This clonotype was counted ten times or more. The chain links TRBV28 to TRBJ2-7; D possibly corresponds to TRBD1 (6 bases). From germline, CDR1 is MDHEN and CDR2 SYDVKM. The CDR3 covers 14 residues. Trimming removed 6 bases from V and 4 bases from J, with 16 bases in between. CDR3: CASSTPGQTYEQYF. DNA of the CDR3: TGTGCCAGCAGCACCCCCGGACAGACTTACGAGCAGTACTTC.

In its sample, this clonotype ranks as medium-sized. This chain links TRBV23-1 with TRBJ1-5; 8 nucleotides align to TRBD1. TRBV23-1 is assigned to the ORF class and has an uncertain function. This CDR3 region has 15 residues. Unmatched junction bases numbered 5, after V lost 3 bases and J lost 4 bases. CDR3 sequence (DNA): TGCGCCAGCAGTCATCGGGACAGGCGAAATCAGCCCCAGCATTTT. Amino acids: CASSHRDRRNQPQHF.

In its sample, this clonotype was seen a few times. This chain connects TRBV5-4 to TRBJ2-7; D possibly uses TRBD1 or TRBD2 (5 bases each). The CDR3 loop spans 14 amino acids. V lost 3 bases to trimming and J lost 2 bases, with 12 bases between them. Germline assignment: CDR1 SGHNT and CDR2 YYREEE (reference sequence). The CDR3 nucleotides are TGTGCCAGCAGCTCCGGGGCTTCCCCCTACGAGCAGTACTTC. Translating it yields CASSSGASPYEQYF.

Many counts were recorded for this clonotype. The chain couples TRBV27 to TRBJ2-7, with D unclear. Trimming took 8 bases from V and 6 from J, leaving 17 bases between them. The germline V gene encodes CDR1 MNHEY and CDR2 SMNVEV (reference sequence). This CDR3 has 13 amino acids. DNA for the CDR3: TGTGCCAGCTTCAGGCCGGGCTTCCGCGAGCAGTACTTC. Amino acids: CASFRPGFREQYF.

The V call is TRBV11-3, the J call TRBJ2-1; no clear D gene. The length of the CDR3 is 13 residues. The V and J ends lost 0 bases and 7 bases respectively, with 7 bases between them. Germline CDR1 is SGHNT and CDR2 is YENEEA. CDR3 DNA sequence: TGTGCCAGCAGCTTAGATCGGTTTAATGAGCAGTTCTTC. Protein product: CASSLDRFNEQFF.

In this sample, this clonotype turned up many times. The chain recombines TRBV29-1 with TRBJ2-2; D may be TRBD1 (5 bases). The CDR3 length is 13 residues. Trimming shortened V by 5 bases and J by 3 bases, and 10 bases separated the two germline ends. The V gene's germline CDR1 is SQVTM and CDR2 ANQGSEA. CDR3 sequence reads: CSVTDTYTGELFF. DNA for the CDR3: TGCAGCGTTACGGACACTTACACCGGGGAGCTGTTTTTT.

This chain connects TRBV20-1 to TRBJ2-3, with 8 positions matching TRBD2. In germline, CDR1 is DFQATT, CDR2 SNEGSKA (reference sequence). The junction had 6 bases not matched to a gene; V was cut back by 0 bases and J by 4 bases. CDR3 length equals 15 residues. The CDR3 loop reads CSARDSGGGPDTQYF. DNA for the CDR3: TGCAGTGCTAGAGATTCCGGGGGGGGCCCAGATACGCAGTATTTT.

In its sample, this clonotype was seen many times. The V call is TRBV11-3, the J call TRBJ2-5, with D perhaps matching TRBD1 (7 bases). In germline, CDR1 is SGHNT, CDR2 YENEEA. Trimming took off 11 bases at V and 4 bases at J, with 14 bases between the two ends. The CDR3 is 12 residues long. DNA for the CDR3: TGTGCCTGCTCAGGGGGAGGAGAGACCCAGTACTTC. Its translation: CACSGGGETQYF.

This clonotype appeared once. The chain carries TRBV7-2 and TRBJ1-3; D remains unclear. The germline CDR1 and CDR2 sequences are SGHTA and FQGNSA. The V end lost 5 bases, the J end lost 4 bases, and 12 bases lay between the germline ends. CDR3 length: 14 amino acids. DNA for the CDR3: TGTGCCAGCAGCCCCGGCCCGGACGGAAACACCATATATTTT. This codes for CASSPGPDGNTIYF.

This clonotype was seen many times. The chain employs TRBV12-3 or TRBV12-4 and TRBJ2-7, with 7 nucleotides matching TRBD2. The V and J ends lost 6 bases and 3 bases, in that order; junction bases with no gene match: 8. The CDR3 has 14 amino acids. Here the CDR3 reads CASRRVGGGYEQYF. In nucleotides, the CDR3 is TGTGCCAGCAGGCGGGTTGGGGGGGGCTACGAGCAGTACTTC.

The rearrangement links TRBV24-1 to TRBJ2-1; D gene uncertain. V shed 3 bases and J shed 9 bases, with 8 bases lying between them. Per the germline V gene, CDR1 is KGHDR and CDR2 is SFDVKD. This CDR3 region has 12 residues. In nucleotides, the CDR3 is TGTGCCACCAGTGATCCTAACGGTGAGCAGTTCTTC. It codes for CATSDPNGEQFF.

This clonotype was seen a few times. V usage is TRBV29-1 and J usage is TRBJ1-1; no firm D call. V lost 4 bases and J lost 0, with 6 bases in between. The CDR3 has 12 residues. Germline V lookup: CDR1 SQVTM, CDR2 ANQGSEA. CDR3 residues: CSVVRLNTEAFF. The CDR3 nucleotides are TGCAGCGTTGTCCGATTGAACACTGAAGCTTTCTTT.

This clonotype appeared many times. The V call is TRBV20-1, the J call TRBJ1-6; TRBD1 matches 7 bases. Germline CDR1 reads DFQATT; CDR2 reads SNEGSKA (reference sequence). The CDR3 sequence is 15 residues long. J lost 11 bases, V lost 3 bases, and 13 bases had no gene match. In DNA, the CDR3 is TGCAGTGCTAGGACAGGGTACATATCTCGGACACCCCTCCACTTT. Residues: CSARTGYISRTPLHF.

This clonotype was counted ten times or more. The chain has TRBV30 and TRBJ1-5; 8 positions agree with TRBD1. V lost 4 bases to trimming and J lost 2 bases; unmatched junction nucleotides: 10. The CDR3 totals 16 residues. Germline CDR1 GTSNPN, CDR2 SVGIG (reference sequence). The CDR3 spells CAWTIPGQGGNQPQHF. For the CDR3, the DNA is TGTGCCTGGACCATCCCCGGACAGGGCGGCAATCAGCCCCAGCATTTT. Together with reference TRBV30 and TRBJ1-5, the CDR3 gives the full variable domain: SQTIHQWPATLVQPVGSPLSLECTVEGTSNPNLYWYRQAAGRGLQLLFYSVGIGQISSEVPQNLSASRPQDRQFILSSKKLLLSDSGFYLCAWTIPGQGGNQPQHFGDGTRLSIL.

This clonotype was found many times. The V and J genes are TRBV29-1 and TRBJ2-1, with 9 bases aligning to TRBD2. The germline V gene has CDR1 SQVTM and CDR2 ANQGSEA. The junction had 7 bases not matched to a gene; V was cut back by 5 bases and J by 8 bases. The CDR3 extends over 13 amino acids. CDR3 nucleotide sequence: TGCAGCGTTCTAAGGACTAGCGTCGATGAGCAGTTCTTC. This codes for CSVLRTSVDEQFF.

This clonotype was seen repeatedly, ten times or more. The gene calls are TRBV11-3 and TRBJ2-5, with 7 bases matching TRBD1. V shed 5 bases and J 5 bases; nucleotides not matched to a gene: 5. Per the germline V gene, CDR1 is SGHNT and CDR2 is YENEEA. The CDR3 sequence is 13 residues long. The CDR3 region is CASSRTGRETQYF. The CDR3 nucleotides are TGTGCCAGCAGCCGGACAGGCCGGGAGACCCAGTACTTC. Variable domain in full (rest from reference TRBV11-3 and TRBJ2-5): EAGVVQSPRYKIIEKKQPVAFWCNPISGHNTLYWYLQNLGQGPELLIRYENEEAVDDSQLPKDRFSAERLKGVDSTLKIQPAELGDSAVYLCASSRTGRETQYFGPGTRLLVL.